This TCR beta chain was identified in a study of patients and donors after allogeneic stem cell transplantation. This clonotype was observed a few times. V shed 4 bases and J shed 2 bases, with 12 bases lying between them. There are 15 residues in the CDR3. CDR1 SGHRS and CDR2 YFSETQ come from the germline V gene. TCRdb reprocessed the RT-PCR reads via MiXCR and lists one record per CDR3 protein. The sample has 390,000 or so distinct CDR3 sequences; 16% are singletons. V gene TRBV5-1 combines with J gene TRBJ2-2, with D possibly TRBD2 on 6 matching bases. This receptor was obtained from a human donor who was either an allogeneic HSCT recipient or a stem cell or donor lymphocyte infusion donor (not recorded which). It is not recorded whose cells these are; they may come from a transplant donor. The sequencing input was blood, either unsorted or a sorted T cell fraction (not recorded which). The CDR3: CASSETGANTGELFF. CDR3 in DNA: TGCGCCAGCAGCGAAACGGGAGCAAACACCGGGGAGCTGTTTTTT.